What follows describes a single T cell receptor beta chain. Method: immunoSEQ multiplex PCR; TCRdb's copy keeps in-frame clones and lacks some. This table has 150,000 to 200,000 clones, about 90% appearing once. V was clipped by 3 bases and J by 6 bases, with 6 bases between them. Germline V gives CDR1 SEHNR, CDR2 FQNEAQ (reference sequence). The CDR3 sequence is 11 residues long. This sample stems from a study of blood T cell repertoires in COVID-19. This clonotype was obtained from a woman aged 55 to 70 with COVID-19, enrolled during active disease. Input material: peripheral blood. This chain uses TRBV7-9 with TRBJ2-7; the D is unclear. CDR3: CASSFLSEQYF. The CDR3 region has the DNA TGTGCCAGCAGCTTTTTATCCGAGCAGTACTTC.